One T cell receptor (beta chain) is described in this entry. The data stem from a study of blood T cell repertoires in COVID-19. Overall study: Samples of COVID-19 (acute and convalescent) were obtained from the United States, Italy and Spain. T cells, B-cell-depleted T cells, or PBMCs supplied cDNA or gDNA.

The V segment lost 5 bases and the J segment 4 bases; nucleotides outside the gene matches: 8. CDR3 size: 15 residues. Germline CDR1 SGHTA, CDR2 FQGNSA. The protocol was immunoSEQ multiplex PCR, while the TCRdb copy is restricted to in-frame clones and leaves out a portion. Of 250,000 to 350,000 clones in the sample, around nine tenths are singletons; the top ten hold over 9%. This sequence joins TRBV7-2 and TRBJ2-1; 7 bases are shared with TRBD2. Sequencing was done on a sample of peripheral blood. The sequence derives from a woman aged 25 to 39 with COVID-19, enrolled during active disease. The CDR3 DNA sequence: TGTGCCAGCAGCCTCAAGTGGGGGGGTTACAATGAGCAGTTCTTC. The encoded protein is CASSLKWGGYNEQFF.